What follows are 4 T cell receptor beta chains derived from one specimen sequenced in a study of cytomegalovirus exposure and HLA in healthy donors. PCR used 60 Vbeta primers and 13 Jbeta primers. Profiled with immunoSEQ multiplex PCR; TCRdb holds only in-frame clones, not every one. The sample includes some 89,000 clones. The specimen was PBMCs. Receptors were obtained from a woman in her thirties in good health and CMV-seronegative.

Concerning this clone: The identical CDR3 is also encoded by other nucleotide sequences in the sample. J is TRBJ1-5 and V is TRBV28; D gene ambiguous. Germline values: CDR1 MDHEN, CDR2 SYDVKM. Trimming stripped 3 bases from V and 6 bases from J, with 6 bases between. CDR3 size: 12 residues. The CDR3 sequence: CASSFSGQPQHF. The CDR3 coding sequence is TGTGCCAGCAGTTTTAGCGGTCAGCCCCAGCATTTT.

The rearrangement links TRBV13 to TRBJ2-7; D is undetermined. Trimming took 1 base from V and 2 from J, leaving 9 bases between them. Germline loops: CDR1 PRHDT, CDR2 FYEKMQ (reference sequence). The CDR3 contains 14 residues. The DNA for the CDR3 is TGTGCCAGCAGCTTAGAGCGCAGTCCCTACGAGCAGTACTTC. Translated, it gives CASSLERSPYEQYF.

CDR3 region: CASSGGGETQYF. CDR3 bases: TGTGCCAGCAGTGGGGGAGGAGAGACCCAGTACTTC. The J gene is TRBJ2-5, the V gene TRBV6-5; D may be TRBD2 (6 bases). There are 12 residues in the CDR3. Trimming pared 5 bases from V and 4 bases from J, leaving 8 bases between. Germline CDR1 reads MNHEY; CDR2 reads SVGAGI.

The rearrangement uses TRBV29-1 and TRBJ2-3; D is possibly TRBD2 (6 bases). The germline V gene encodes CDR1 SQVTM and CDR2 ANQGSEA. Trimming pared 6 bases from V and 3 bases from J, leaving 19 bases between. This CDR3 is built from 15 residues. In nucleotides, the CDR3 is TGCAGCGTCGAACCCGTCGGGAGAAGAACAGATACGCAGTATTTT. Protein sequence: CSVEPVGRRTDTQYF.